Listed here is a single TCR beta chain. Its antigen has not been determined. Reading from cysteine to phenylalanine, the CDR3 counts 13 amino acids. Only the CDR3 region is kept as DNA, spanning 39 bases read in frame from base 1. CDR1 SGHKS and CDR2 YYEKEE are derived from the germline V gene (reference sequence). V is cut back by 0 bases and J by 7 bases, with 1 base in the junction unmatched. The data were taken from a study of cytomegalovirus exposure and HLA in healthy donors (dated by TCRdb to the late 2010s). Concerning the study at large: An earlier analysis of roughly 500 of the donors reported around 280 Gb of sequence data and about 120 million unique TCR beta sequences obtained from around 180 million T cells. High-throughput TCR immunosequencing, statistical association of individual TCRs with disease status, and machine learning were combined to predict cytomegalovirus infection status. Across roughly 420 genotyped donors of the cohort, an average of roughly 230,000 unique TCR beta nucleotide sequences per donor were sequenced, and approximately 17% of those sequences were non-productive. An earlier analysis of 587 of the donors applied high-throughput TCR beta sequencing to assess whether each TCR beta V gene segment acted as functional or pseudogenic. Because of strong linkage in the cohort, roughly five DR-DQ haplotypes were treated as single units for association and clustering. Of the 398 genotyped donors, over 70% fell in the genetic ancestry cluster associated with self-reported Caucasian donors. The study used immunosequencing to profile the T cell repertoires of approximately 650 subjects and linked those repertoires to cytomegalovirus serostatus. A separate validation cohort of 100 to 150 different subjects was used in addition to the approximately 670-subject first cohort. In a later analysis, previously published TCR beta repertoires from 600 to 850 donors were re-analyzed and high-resolution HLA genotyping was added so that TCR occurrence patterns could be studied. An early release that covered some 640 HLA-typed donors contained about 300 gigabases of sequencing data and 85 million to 100 million unique TCR sequences. The study was designed to test whether signatures of past pathogen exposure could be identified by cataloging public T cell receptors. All discovery cohort repertoires had been generated using a single sequencing platform. Rather than drawing on any new phenotypic data, the later analysis identified candidate immune exposures from TCR beta sequences and the way those sequences occurred across donors. A later genetic analysis used genome-wide SNP genotypes for about 65% of the 666 donors, treating that subset as a discovery cohort. Typing coverage differed by locus: A, B, C, DRB1 and DQB1 were typed in about 620-630 donors, DQA1 in 500 to 550, DPA1 in approximately 610, and DPB1 in just under 490. Alongside the repertoire data, information on donor age, sex, ethnicity and CMV serostatus was compiled. HLA typing covered class I and class II loci at four-digit resolution. Broad study findings and their caveats: According to a later analysis, parvovirus B19, influenza, CMV and Epstein-Barr virus appeared linked to several top co-occurrence clusters. Cytomegalovirus status was reported to be diagnosed by the classifier with high specificity and sensitivity in both the original and validation cohorts. In this cohort, only TCR beta chains were sequenced, and detectable features were limited by the absence of alpha or paired-chain data. While some public TCRs were present in many individuals, most TCR sequences turned up only very rarely across donors. V-gene and J-gene trimming of TCR beta chains was associated with a missense DCLRE1C variant in a later genetic analysis, and the association was replicated in an independent cohort. In vitro tests confirmed that a few of the cytomegalovirus-associated TCR beta chains recognize cytomegalovirus antigens. HLA typing was unavailable for some donors at each locus, so association tests used only the typed subset. Some IMGT-functional V segments, including TRBV6-2 and TRBV6-3, could not be told apart with the 87-base-pair reads, so those segments were excluded. A total of about 150 TCR beta chains were listed by the study as associated with cytomegalovirus. The authors suggested that the approach could potentially be generalized to other disease states and immunological phenotypes. Linkage disequilibrium might explain the correlated functional status among segregating V segments, but an unknown experimental factor could not be excluded. A group of highly shared sequence variants was considered likely to be a technical artifact of the sequencing pipeline. Immune exposure information for the cohort was limited to CMV serostatus. According to a later analysis, TCR association rates differed among HLA loci, with DRB1 alleles showing the most associated TCRs and HLA-C alleles showing the fewest. Because counts were too low, roughly 18 rarely observed V segments, including chromosome 9 orphons, were left out of the earlier analysis of a few hundred of the donors. A later genetic analysis reported fewer N-insertions in productive TCRs among donors in an Asian-associated ancestry cluster than the 666-donor mean. In an earlier analysis of several hundred of the donors, most TCR beta V segments were observed in productive rearrangements about 90% or about 30% of the time, broadly matching IMGT annotations. A later analysis found that most CMV-associated TCR beta chains appeared HLA-restricted, with HLA associations seemingly driven largely by CMV exposure. A further reported finding was that TCR beta sequences accurately predicted the HLA-A and HLA-B alleles for most subjects in the first cohort. Roughly uniform sequencing depth across donors was assumed in presence/absence analyses, although this assumption may not hold. When HLA alleles, especially DR and DQ, strongly co-occurred, attributing TCR associations to individual alleles was difficult. Specific HLA alleles were associated with 16,951 TCR beta sequences at a false discovery rate of 0.05 in a later analysis. Compared with equally common non-associated chains, HLA-associated TCR beta chains in a later analysis were more clonally expanded and had lower generation probabilities.

Library creation used the immunoSEQ multiplex PCR assay. A mixture of 60 forward primers for TCR Vbeta segments and 13 reverse primers for TCR Jbeta segments was used in the multiplex PCR. A multiplex PCR assay on genomic DNA amplified the CDR3 region of rearranged TCR beta genes. The Illumina HiSeq System was used to sequence the amplified TCR beta libraries as 87-base-pair reads. The source study handled its data this way. Across the roughly 670 repertoires, a later analysis counted approximately 75 million unique TCR beta chains, roughly 11 million of which were shared by at least two donors. A nearest-neighbor algorithm error-corrected the raw reads and collapsed the reads into unique sequences, merging closely related sequences to remove PCR and sequencing errors. Alignment of CDR3 sequences to IMGT reference sequences was used to assign V, D and J gene segments. For a sequence to be retained, at least a six-nucleotide match to both a V gene segment and a J gene segment was required. Rearrangements were classified as productive when the CDR3 lacked stop codons and remained in frame with V and J, and all other rearrangements were classified as non-productive. Following IMGT convention, CDR3 was defined as the stretch from the second conserved V-encoded cysteine to the conserved J-encoded phenylalanine. The earlier analysis of roughly 590 of the donors excluded any sequence lacking an unambiguous match to a single V gene segment. In an earlier analysis of a few hundred of the donors, V segments were called functional above 56.7% productive rearrangements and were called segregating when the between-donor standard deviation exceeded 5%. A statistical classification framework was developed to diagnose cytomegalovirus status using the catalog of TCR beta chain sequences. In a later analysis, TCR nucleotide sequences were compared against IMGT/GENE-DB human TR gene sequences so that V and J genes could be assigned. The TCRdist pipeline was used in a later analysis to assign CDR3 sequences and most-parsimonious VDJ recombination scenarios. In a later analysis, every TCR beta chain was defined by the combination of its CDR3 amino acid sequence and its V-gene family, and reads without a unique V-gene family were dropped. In a later analysis, 450 to 600 highly shared, low-generation-probability nucleotide sequences were removed to address suspected cross-contamination and a sequencing artifact. In a later analysis, a clonal expansion index was calculated for each public chain from normalized within-repertoire ranks of inferred template counts. In a later analysis, generation probabilities were computed with a VDJ recombination model fitted to out-of-frame rearrangements, and the resulting probabilities were checked against IGoR. In a later analysis, hypergeometric tests were used to score TCR-TCR, TCR-HLA and TCR-CMV co-occurrence, with a repertoire-size bias correction applied to TCR pairs. False discovery rates were estimated in a later analysis by permuting HLA or CMV assignments 20 times. In a later analysis, co-occurring TCRs were grouped using DBSCAN, and TCRdist sequence similarity was added for clustering within HLA-allele-positive subsets. For co-occurrence clustering, repertoires with fewer than 30,000 or more than 120,000 public chains were excluded, along with five or six repertoires with anomalous nucleotide sharing. Not all clones reach the TCRdb copy of this immuneACCESS table, which keeps in-frame sequences only. Checked studies attribute under half of the gap to unresolved V genes and leave the rest unexplained. V and J calls and clone size are copied from that table; D and trimming were computed from the DNA. This sample's table carries around 100,000 clones. Of the sample, approximately 3.7% falls within the top ten clones.

In total, roughly 670 healthy bone marrow donors made up the cohort. Cohort members were all nominally healthy when sampled, although unrecorded immune exposures were likely present. The donor was CMV seronegative and was included in the group of a few hundred seronegative cohort members. A peripheral blood sample was provided by each donor, and peripheral blood mononuclear cells were used for TCR beta sequencing. The Qiagen DNeasy Blood Extraction Kit was used to extract genomic DNA from the blood cell samples. Sequencing used PBMCs. The chain employs TRBV5-5 and TRBJ1-5, and TRBD1 matches 7 of the central bases. The TCR originated in a man aged 40-49 years in good health and CMV-seronegative. The CDR3 region reads CASSLARGQPQHF. At the DNA level, the sequence is TGTGCCAGCAGCTTGGCCAGGGGGCAGCCCCAGCATTTT.